These 11 T cell receptor beta chains came from one sample sequenced in a study of CD8+ T cells in alopecia areata. Noted treatment: oral pan-JAK inhibitor, 5-10 mg twice daily. As the sequencing template, cDNA was produced by extracting RNA and reverse transcribing it. Libraries were prepared by immunoSEQ multiplex PCR; TCRdb keeps only in-frame clonotypes and omits some of them. The sample comprises around 190,000 clones, roughly 60% of which are singletons, and 1% rests with the top ten. The sequences come from CD4+ T cells sorted from blood, collected at week 24, from a patient treated with tofacitinib. The receptors come from a human donor with alopecia areata.

This clone was seen more than once but under ten times. This chain connects TRBV29-1 to TRBJ2-2; 7 bases are shared with TRBD1. This CDR3 has 16 residues. Per the germline V gene, CDR1 is SQVTM and CDR2 is ANQGSEA. V lost 8 bases and J lost 2; bases outside the gene matches: 14. CDR3 bases: TGCAGCCCTGAATTGTCCGGACAGGATAACACCGGGGAGCTGTTTTTT. Translated, it gives CSPELSGQDNTGELFF.

The chain recombines TRBV27 with TRBJ2-2, with a weak D call TRBD2 (5 bases). Germline CDR1 reads MNHEY; CDR2 reads SMNVEV (reference sequence). The CDR3 totals 13 residues. V lost 3 bases to trimming and J lost 5 bases, with 7 bases between them. As DNA, the CDR3 is TGTGCCAGCAGTTTTTCGGGAACCGGGGAGCTGTTTTTT. Residues: CASSFSGTGELFF.

V and J are TRBV29-1 and TRBJ2-1, with TRBD2 matching 14 bases. Germline V gene lookup returns CDR1 SQVTM and CDR2 ANQGSEA. Unmatched junction bases numbered 15, after V lost 0 bases and J lost 5 bases. This CDR3 region has 20 residues. CDR3 bases: TGCAGCGTTGAAGATCGCAGGGCGCCAGGACTAGCGGGGGGAAACAATGAGCAGTTCTTC. Protein product: CSVEDRRAPGLAGGNNEQFF.

The CDR3 sequence: CASSLGRDSRGYEQYF. The CDR3 nucleotides are TGCGCCAGCAGCTTGGGTCGAGACTCAAGGGGCTACGAGCAGTACTTC. This chain joins TRBV5-1 and TRBJ2-7; possible D gene TRBD1, 5 bases. The CDR3 has 16 residues. From germline, CDR1 is SGHRS and CDR2 YFSETQ. Trimming took off 0 bases at V and 3 bases at J, with 16 bases between the two ends.

The V call is TRBV5-6, the J call TRBJ2-1; 10 bases map to TRBD1. Germline values: CDR1 SGHDT, CDR2 YYEEEE. The CDR3 loop spans 15 amino acids. The V gene end was trimmed by 0 bases and the J gene end by 5 bases; junction bases not matched to a gene: 2. The CDR3 is CASSLAGQGNNEQFF. The CDR3 nucleotides read TGTGCCAGCAGCTTGGCGGGACAGGGGAACAATGAGCAGTTCTTC.

The chain carries TRBV29-1 and TRBJ1-2, with 12 positions matching TRBD1. V shed 6 bases, J shed 8 bases, and the junction held 7 bases outside the gene matches. The CDR3 is made up of 13 amino acids. CDR1 SQVTM and CDR2 ANQGSEA come from the germline V gene. The CDR3 DNA follows: TGCAGCGTAGAGGGACAGGGGGCCGAAGGCTACACCTTC. Amino acid sequence: CSVEGQGAEGYTF. The full variable domain, in which reference TRBV29-1 and TRBJ1-2 provide the parts outside the CDR3, is SAVISQKPSRDICQRGTSLTIQCQVDSQVTMMFWYRQQPGQSLTLIATANQGSEATYESGFVIDKFPISRPNLTFSTLTVSNMSPEDSSIYLCSVEGQGAEGYTFGSGTRLTVV.

The J gene is TRBJ2-3, the V gene TRBV19, with 10 bases lining up with TRBD2. V gave up 6 bases and J gave up 6 bases; unmatched junction bases: 6. The germline CDR1 and CDR2 sequences are LNHDA and SQIVND (reference sequence). The CDR3 loop spans 14 amino acids. The CDR3 sequence is CASRGAGGYDTQYF. Here the CDR3 DNA reads TGTGCCAGTAGGGGAGCGGGGGGGTATGATACGCAGTATTTT.

This clone was seen only a few times. The V call is TRBV9, the J call TRBJ1-5; D gene unclear. V was shortened by 3 bases and J by 6 bases, with 10 bases between the two germline ends. This CDR3 has 13 residues. In germline, CDR1 is SGDLS, CDR2 YYNGEE. CDR3 coding DNA: TGTGCCAGCAGCGAGGATGAGACTCAGCCCCAGCATTTT. Protein: CASSEDETQPQHF.

The genes are TRBV4-1 and TRBJ2-1; TRBD2 matches 9 bases. This CDR3 has 15 residues. Losses at the gene ends were 4 bases for V and 3 bases for J; bases not matched to a gene: 4. Per the germline V gene, CDR1 is MGHRA and CDR2 is YSYEKL. Here the CDR3 DNA reads TGCGCCAGCAGCCCTCTAGCGGGGAACTACAATGAGCAGTTCTTC. Its translation: CASSPLAGNYNEQFF.

This chain links TRBV29-1 with TRBJ1-1; TRBD1 matches at 9 bases. The CDR3 has 15 residues. Germline V gives CDR1 SQVTM, CDR2 ANQGSEA. V lost 7 bases, J lost 5 bases, and 14 bases stayed unmatched. The CDR3 bases are TGCAGCGGCCACCGTGGGACAGGGCTTGGGACTGAAGCTTTCTTT. It is translated as CSGHRGTGLGTEAFF.

This clone has only one observation. This chain joins TRBV27 and TRBJ2-3; D perhaps matches TRBD1 (6 bases). Germline CDR1 is MNHEY and CDR2 is SMNVEV (reference sequence). Trimming cost V 6 bases and J 4 bases, with 17 bases left between them. This CDR3 contains 15 residues. CDR3 residues: CASRGQGGLADTQYF. The CDR3 DNA reads TGTGCCAGCAGGGGACAAGGAGGTCTGGCAGATACGCAGTATTTT.